Presented here are 10 T cell receptor beta chains from one specimen sequenced in a study of blood T cell repertoires in COVID-19. Sequencing was performed with immunoSEQ multiplex PCR; in TCRdb, only in-frame clones are kept and a portion is missing. The table has fewer than 20,000 clones, roughly 89% seen once. The specimen sequenced was peripheral blood. All receptors derive from a man aged 60 to 75 with acute or convalescent COVID-19.

This clone was picked up a small number of times. This sequence joins TRBV5-4 and TRBJ2-7, with 11 bases identical to TRBD2. The CDR3 extends over 14 amino acids. Germline CDR1 SGHNT, CDR2 YYREEE (reference sequence). Trimming took 5 bases from V and 5 from J; bases not matched to a gene: 6. Here the CDR3 reads CASRIAGGPHEQYF. The CDR3 DNA is TGTGCCAGCAGAATAGCGGGAGGGCCCCACGAGCAGTACTTC.

This chain links TRBV27 with TRBJ2-6; weak D call: TRBD1 (7 bases). Trimming pared 8 bases from V and 2 bases from J, leaving 16 bases between. This CDR3 is built from 16 residues. The germline CDR1 and CDR2 sequences are MNHEY and SMNVEV (reference sequence). The CDR3 here is CASSGGPGAGANVLTF. CDR3 coding DNA: TGTGCCAGCTCAGGGGGTCCGGGGGCTGGGGCCAACGTCCTGACTTTC.

This chain uses TRBV7-2 with TRBJ1-3; D may be TRBD1 (6 bases). Trimming removed 2 bases from V and 0 bases from J, with 11 bases in between. From germline, CDR1 is SGHTA and CDR2 FQGNSA. This CDR3 is 16 amino acids long. This chain's CDR3 is CASSLNRASSGNTIYF. CDR3 coding DNA: TGTGCCAGCAGCTTAAACAGGGCTAGCTCTGGAAACACCATATATTTT. The variable domain in full, completed from reference TRBV7-2 and TRBJ1-3, reads GAGVSQSPSNKVTEKGKDVELRCDPISGHTALYWYRQSLGQGLEFLIYFQGNSAPDKSGLPSDRFSAERTGGSVSTLTIQRTQQEDSAVYLCASSLNRASSGNTIYFGEGSWLTVV.

By share, this clone ranks as medium-sized. The chain links TRBV5-1 to TRBJ2-5; 9 positions match TRBD1. The CDR3 contains 16 residues. J lost 4 bases, V lost 4 bases, and 11 bases had no gene match. Germline V gives CDR1 SGHRS, CDR2 YFSETQ. DNA for the CDR3: TGCGCCAGCAGCGACAAACAGGGGGCGCGTAGAGAGACCCAGTACTTC. It specifies CASSDKQGARRETQYF.

The chain couples TRBV9 to TRBJ2-7; D possibly corresponds to TRBD1 (6 bases). Trimming left V 0 bases short and J 1 base short, with 11 bases between. CDR1 SGDLS and CDR2 YYNGEE come from the germline V gene. This CDR3 has 15 amino acids. In nucleotides, the CDR3 is TGTGCCAGCAGCGTAGGGCAGGGGCCATCCTACGAGCAGTACTTC. Translation gives CASSVGQGPSYEQYF. The whole variable domain, filled in from reference TRBV9 and TRBJ2-7, reads DSGVTQTPKHLITATGQRVTLRCSPRSGDLSVYWYQQSLDQGLQFLIQYYNGEERAKGNILERFSAQQFPDLHSELNLSSLELGDSALYFCASSVGQGPSYEQYFGPGTRLTVT.

The V call is TRBV2, the J call TRBJ1-2; 7 positions match TRBD1. The trim removed 10 bases at V and 1 base at J, leaving 9 bases unmatched. Germline-derived CDR1 and CDR2 are SNHLY and FYNNEI. The CDR3 has 14 amino acids. The CDR3 here is CATLGQNFNYGYTF. The CDR3 coding sequence is TGTGCCACCTTGGGACAGAACTTTAACTATGGCTACACCTTC.

This chain connects TRBV5-8 to TRBJ1-2, with D hard to call. Germline V gene sequence: CDR1 SGHTS, CDR2 YDEGEE. The V gene lost 1 base and the J gene lost 1 base, with 5 bases spanning the gap. This CDR3 region has 13 residues. As DNA, the CDR3 is TGTGCCAGCAGCTTGAGGAGTAACTATGGCTACACCTTC. This codes for CASSLRSNYGYTF.

The genes are TRBV6-1 and TRBJ2-3; 13 bases fit TRBD2. Germline CDR1 is MNHNS and CDR2 is SASEGT. This CDR3 has 18 amino acids. V was clipped by 2 bases and J by 6 bases; unmatched bases: 11. The CDR3 bases are TGTGCCAGCAGTGAATGGACAGGACTAGCGGGAGTGTCTGATACGCAGTATTTT. It codes for CASSEWTGLAGVSDTQYF.

The J gene is TRBJ2-5, the V gene TRBV5-4; D not resolved. Trimming left V 3 bases short and J 7 bases short, with 10 bases between. Germline V gene data show CDR1 as SGHNT and CDR2 as YYREEE (reference sequence). The CDR3 is made up of 12 amino acids. CDR3 in amino acids: CASSSGLRTQYF. The CDR3 DNA follows: TGTGCCAGCAGCTCGGGTTTAAGGACCCAGTACTTC.

V is TRBV25-1 and J is TRBJ1-6, with D unclear. This CDR3 is 14 amino acids long. CDR1 and CDR2 (germline): MGHDK, SYGVNS. Trimming removed 3 bases from V and 6 bases from J, with 9 bases in between. The CDR3 region is CASSDPRSNSPLHF. The CDR3 DNA follows: TGTGCCAGCAGTGATCCCAGGTCTAATTCACCCCTCCACTTT.